This TCR beta chain was retrieved from a study of T cell changes during pregnancy in multiple sclerosis (dated by TCRdb to about 2019). Study-wide context: The study looked at changes in the T cell repertoire across pregnancy in women with multiple sclerosis.

A note on this clone: Its antigen is unknown. An end of the junction does not agree with germline; a read error may underlie this.

CDR3 length: 14 amino acids, cysteine to phenylalanine. Left in the record is the CDR3 DNA by itself, 42 bases read in frame from the first base. CDR1 and CDR2 (SSHAT, FNYEAQ) derive from the germline V gene (reference sequence). Receptor amplification or capture employed the immunoSEQ multiplex PCR assay. The immuneACCESS repertoire file appears here via TCRdb, limited to in-frame rearrangements. These files lack a portion of the clones; in checked studies, under half of the deficit traces to unresolved V genes, and the cause of the others is not known. The sample table contains about 42,000 clones; only one count was recorded for around nine tenths of them. Clones ranked in the top ten supply more than 0.7% of the sample.

The TCR comes from a female donor with multiple sclerosis, enrolled in a pregnancy study. Sequenced material: CD4+ T cells from peripheral blood mononuclear cells, taken after pregnancy. This sequence uses TRBV7-7 and TRBJ2-5; a tentative D call is TRBD2 (6 bases match). The CDR3 loop reads CASSRGSGAETQYF. The bases are TGTGCTAGCAGCCGGGGGAGCGGCGCGGAGACCCAGTACTTC.